These 5 T cell receptor beta chains share one sample of origin, sequenced in a study of blood T cell repertoires in COVID-19. Clones were sequenced by immunoSEQ multiplex PCR, and TCRdb holds only the in-frame ones, with some missing. There are 150,000 to 200,000 clones in the sample; around 85% occur only once, and under 9.5% lies in the top ten. Sequenced: peripheral blood. All receptors derive from a man between 50 and 59 years old with active or convalescent COVID-19.

This rearrangement joins TRBV10-1 to TRBJ2-1; 14 nucleotides align to TRBD2. The CDR3 loop spans 14 amino acids. The J segment lost 7 bases and the V segment lost 8 bases, leaving 4 bases of the junction unmatched. Per germline, CDR1 WNHNN and CDR2 SYGVQD (reference sequence). Written as DNA, the CDR3 is TGCGCCAGCTCGGGACTAGCGGGAGTGAATGAGCAGTTCTTC. It encodes CASSGLAGVNEQFF.

The chain employs TRBV12-3 or TRBV12-4 and TRBJ2-5; D call uncertain. This CDR3 has 12 residues. Trimming pared 2 bases from V and 2 bases from J, leaving 3 bases between. CDR3 residues: CASSLRQETQYF. CDR3 nucleotide sequence: TGTGCCAGCAGTTTACGGCAAGAGACCCAGTACTTC.

V gene TRBV21-1 combines with J gene TRBJ1-5. TRBV21-1 is described as a pseudogene. The length of the CDR3 is 17 residues. For the CDR3, the DNA is TGTGCCGGCTGGGAGGCCCCGCCGAAAGATAGCAATCAGCCCCAGCATTTT. Translating it yields CAGWEAPPKDSNQPQHF.

This rearrangement joins TRBV24-1 to TRBJ2-5; 8 nucleotides align to TRBD2. Germline-derived CDR1 and CDR2 are KGHDR and SFDVKD. The ends lost 7 bases at V and 5 bases at J; junction bases unmatched: 11. This CDR3 is built from 15 residues. The chain's CDR3 is CATSPGGPKRETQYF. The DNA of the CDR3 is TGTGCCACCAGCCCGGGGGGGCCTAAGAGGGAGACCCAGTACTTC.

This clone was detected only once. The rearrangement links TRBV6-6 to TRBJ1-1, with D maybe TRBD1 (5 bases). The germline V gene has CDR1 MNHNY and CDR2 SVGAGI (reference sequence). V lost 4 bases to trimming and J lost 4 bases, with 13 bases between them. There are 14 residues in the CDR3. CDR3 residues: CASSLIGAGTEAFF. In DNA form, the CDR3 reads TGTGCCAGCAGTTTAATAGGGGCTGGCACTGAAGCTTTCTTT.